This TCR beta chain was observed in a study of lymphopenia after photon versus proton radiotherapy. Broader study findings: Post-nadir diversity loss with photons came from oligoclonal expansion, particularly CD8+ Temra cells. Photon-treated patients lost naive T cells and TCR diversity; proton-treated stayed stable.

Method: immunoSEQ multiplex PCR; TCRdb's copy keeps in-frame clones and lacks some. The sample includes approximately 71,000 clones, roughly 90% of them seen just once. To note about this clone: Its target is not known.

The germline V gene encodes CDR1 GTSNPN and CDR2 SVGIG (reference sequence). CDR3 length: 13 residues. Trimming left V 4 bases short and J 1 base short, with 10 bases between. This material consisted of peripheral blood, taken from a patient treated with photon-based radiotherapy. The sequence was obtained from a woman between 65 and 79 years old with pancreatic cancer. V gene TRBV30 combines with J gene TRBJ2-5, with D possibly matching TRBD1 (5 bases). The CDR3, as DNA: TGTGCCTGGAACTCAGGGCCCCAAGAGACCCAGTACTTC. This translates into CAWNSGPQETQYF. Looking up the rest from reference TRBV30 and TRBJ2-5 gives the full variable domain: SQTIHQWPATLVQPVGSPLSLECTVEGTSNPNLYWYRQAAGRGLQLLFYSVGIGQISSEVPQNLSASRPQDRQFILSSKKLLLSDSGFYLCAWNSGPQETQYFGPGTRLLVL.